These 28 T cell receptor beta chains originate from one sample sequenced in a study of blood T cell repertoires in COVID-19. Sequencing used immunoSEQ multiplex PCR; TCRdb keeps in-frame clones, though not all of them. The sample lists 60,000 to 85,000 clones; about 80% were seen once. Sequencing was carried out using peripheral blood. These receptor sequences come from a human donor in a cohort sampled during active COVID-19.

The chain employs TRBV30 and TRBJ2-7; 10 bases fit TRBD2. Unmatched junction bases numbered 5, after V lost 3 bases and J lost 3 bases. The length of the CDR3 is 14 residues. Germline V gives CDR1 GTSNPN, CDR2 SVGIG (reference sequence). The CDR3 loop is CAWRRAGGSYEQYF. The CDR3 nucleotides are TGTGCCTGGAGACGAGCGGGGGGGAGCTACGAGCAGTACTTC.

The chain uses TRBV7-2 and TRBJ1-2; 8 positions agree with TRBD1. The CDR3 contains 14 residues. Germline-derived CDR1 and CDR2 are SGHTA and FQGNSA. Losses at the gene ends were 4 bases for V and 8 bases for J; bases not matched to a gene: 9. The CDR3 bases are TGTGCCAGCAGCTCTCCCGACAGGGGCTGGGGCTACACCTTC. This encodes CASSSPDRGWGYTF.

The chain joins TRBV7-6 to TRBJ1-4, with 11 bases lining up with TRBD1. Germline CDR1 and CDR2: SGHVS and FNYEAQ. CDR3 length: 18 amino acids. V lost 5 bases, J lost 10 bases, and 18 bases stayed unmatched. CDR3 amino acids: CASSAAPGQGVQYGKLFF. The CDR3, as DNA: TGTGCCAGCAGCGCAGCACCGGGACAGGGGGTTCAGTATGGAAAACTGTTTTTT.

The V call is TRBV19, the J call TRBJ1-2; D remains unclear. The CDR3 has 14 amino acids. V was pared by 7 bases and J by 7 bases, with 19 bases between. Germline CDR1 LNHDA, CDR2 SQIVND (reference sequence). The CDR3 DNA reads TGTGCCAGTAATCCCGCCGGGGAAATCGGTGGCTACACCTTC. Translating gives CASNPAGEIGGYTF. Full variable domain (rest looked up from reference TRBV19 and TRBJ1-2): DGGITQSPKYLFRKEGQNVTLSCEQNLNHDAMYWYRQDPGQGLRLIYYSQIVNDFQKGDIAEGYSVSREKKESFPLTVTSAQKNPTAFYLCASNPAGEIGGYTFGSGTRLTVV.

This clone appeared a few times. The chain uses TRBV18 and TRBJ2-7; TRBD1 agrees at 10 bases. There are 15 residues in the CDR3. Germline V gene sequence: CDR1 KGHSH, CDR2 LQKENI. J lost 1 base, V lost 4 bases, and 4 bases had no gene match. This CDR3 is CASSRGQGPSYEQYF. The CDR3 DNA follows: TGTGCCAGCTCACGGGGACAGGGGCCTTCCTACGAGCAGTACTTC.

This clone has only a few counts. This chain uses TRBV19 with TRBJ2-2; D call uncertain. There are 12 residues in the CDR3. V lost 10 bases, J lost 1 base, and 7 bases lay in between. CDR1 LNHDA and CDR2 SQIVND come from the germline V gene (reference sequence). The DNA for the CDR3 is TGTGCCACTCAGAAGAACACCGGGGAGCTGTTTTTT. Translated, it gives CATQKNTGELFF.

The rearrangement joins TRBV24-1 to TRBJ2-1; D perhaps matches TRBD2 (7 bases). CDR1 is KGHDR, CDR2 SFDVKD, per germline. The CDR3 totals 14 residues. Trimming took off 11 bases at V and 5 bases at J, with 18 bases between the two ends. DNA of the CDR3: TGTGCCATCCGGGGGGCGGGAGAGCACAATGAGCAGTTCTTC. It encodes CAIRGAGEHNEQFF.

This sequence joins TRBV11-2 and TRBJ2-5; TRBD2 aligns across 7 bases. This CDR3 has 15 residues. Germline values: CDR1 SGHAT, CDR2 FQNNGV. V shed 2 bases and J 2 bases; nucleotides not matched to a gene: 5. The CDR3 DNA reads as TGTGCCAGCAGCTTATTGCGGGGGTTTCAAGAGACCCAGTACTTC. Translation gives CASSLLRGFQETQYF.

The chain couples TRBV9 to TRBJ1-1; D gene ambiguous. The V gene's germline CDR1 is SGDLS and CDR2 YYNGEE. The CDR3 is 14 residues long. V shed 0 bases and J shed 5 bases, with 11 bases lying between them. The CDR3, as DNA: TGTGCCAGCAGCGTAGTCTCGGGTTGGACTGAAGCTTTCTTT. Translated, it gives CASSVVSGWTEAFF. Full variable domain (remainder filled in from reference TRBV9 and TRBJ1-1): DSGVTQTPKHLITATGQRVTLRCSPRSGDLSVYWYQQSLDQGLQFLIQYYNGEERAKGNILERFSAQQFPDLHSELNLSSLELGDSALYFCASSVVSGWTEAFFGQGTRLTVV.

The genes are TRBV9 and TRBJ2-3; D gene unclear. There are 13 residues in the CDR3. Germline CDR1 reads SGDLS; CDR2 reads YYNGEE. The V end was cut by 4 bases, the J end by 2 bases, with 8 bases between. The CDR3 sequence: CASSLTPTDTQYF. The CDR3 region has the DNA TGTGCCAGCAGCTTAACTCCCACAGATACGCAGTATTTT.

V and J are TRBV21-1 and TRBJ1-4. TRBV21-1 is a documented pseudogene. This CDR3 has 14 residues. The CDR3 coding sequence is TGTGCCAGCACAACCCCGGGGAAATGGGAAAAACTGTTTTTT. It specifies CASTTPGKWEKLFF.

The genes are TRBV12-5 and TRBJ2-5; D uncertain. The germline CDR1 and CDR2 sequences are LGHNT and FRNRAP. The CDR3 has 14 residues. Trimming removed 7 bases from V and 2 bases from J, with 14 bases in between. The CDR3, as DNA: TGTGCTAGTGCCCCTCCTAACGGGCAAGAGACCCAGTACTTC. The encoded protein is CASAPPNGQETQYF. The full variable domain, rest sourced from reference TRBV12-5 and TRBJ2-5, is DARVTQTPRHKVTEMGQEVTMRCQPILGHNTVFWYRQTMMQGLELLAYFRNRAPLDDSGMPKDRFSAEMPDATLATLKIQPSEPRDSAVYFCASAPPNGQETQYFGPGTRLLVL.

The chain is built from TRBV3-1 (or the pseudogene TRBV3-2) and TRBJ2-6, with 7 bases fitting TRBD1. After removal of 4 bases from V and 0 bases from J, the junction contained 12 bases not matched to a gene. Looked up from germline, CDR1 is LGHDT and CDR2 is YNNKEL (reference sequence). The CDR3 runs to 19 residues. CDR3 sequence: CASSPSIGTDFSGANVLTF. The CDR3, as DNA: TGTGCCAGCAGCCCTTCGATAGGGACAGACTTCTCTGGGGCCAACGTCCTGACTTTC.

The chain links TRBV28 to TRBJ1-5; 9 nucleotides agree with TRBD1. The ends lost 7 bases at V and 7 bases at J; junction bases unmatched: 5. The CDR3 is 13 residues long. Germline CDR1 and CDR2: MDHEN and SYDVKM. In DNA, the CDR3 is TGTGCCAGCATTAACAGGGGGCTGCAGCCCCAGCATTTT. This codes for CASINRGLQPQHF. Combining the CDR3 with reference TRBV28 and TRBJ1-5 gives the whole variable domain DVKVTQSSRYLVKRTGEKVFLECVQDMDHENMFWYRQDPGLGLRLIYFSYDVKMKEKGDIPEGYSVSREKKERFSLILESASTNQTSMYLCASINRGLQPQHFGDGTRLSIL.

The chain carries TRBV28 and TRBJ2-1; TRBD2 agrees at 10 bases. The CDR3 sequence is 14 residues long. Germline CDR1 reads MDHEN; CDR2 reads SYDVKM. Unmatched junction bases numbered 9, after V lost 6 bases and J lost 10 bases. CDR3 loop: CASRVLAGSKEQFF. The CDR3, as DNA: TGTGCCAGCAGAGTACTAGCGGGGTCTAAGGAGCAGTTCTTC.

The chain has TRBV6-6 and TRBJ2-5; D gene uncertain. Trimming shortened V by 6 bases and J by 4 bases, and 3 bases separated the two germline ends. Germline assignment: CDR1 MNHNY and CDR2 SVGAGI (reference sequence). There are 10 residues in the CDR3. The CDR3 spells CASRRETQYF. The CDR3 bases are TGTGCCAGCAGGAGAGAGACCCAGTACTTC.

V and J are TRBV5-1 and TRBJ1-1, with D uncertain. There are 15 residues in the CDR3. V shed 0 bases and J shed 3 bases, with 12 bases lying between them. Germline lookup yields CDR1 SGHRS and CDR2 YFSETQ. CDR3 region: CASSLGTGVDTEAFF. The CDR3 DNA follows: TGCGCCAGCAGCTTGGGAACCGGGGTGGACACTGAAGCTTTCTTT.

This chain uses TRBV6-4 with TRBJ2-2; D gene unclear. Germline V gene sequence: CDR1 MRHNA, CDR2 SNTAGT. Deletions cut 4 bases from V and 1 base from J, with 13 bases between. CDR3 length equals 16 residues. Here the CDR3 reads CASSVFPVLNTGELFF. CDR3 coding DNA: TGTGCCAGCAGTGTTTTCCCGGTTCTGAACACCGGGGAGCTGTTTTTT.

The rearrangement links TRBV19 to TRBJ1-4, with 11 bases lining up with TRBD1. The germline V gene has CDR1 LNHDA and CDR2 SQIVND (reference sequence). V lost 6 bases to trimming and J lost 3 bases; unmatched junction nucleotides: 6. The CDR3 spans 16 residues. CDR3 in DNA: TGTGCCAGTAGCGTGGACAGGGGGCAACCTAATGAAAAACTGTTTTTT. Amino acids: CASSVDRGQPNEKLFF.

This chain uses TRBV7-9 with TRBJ2-2; D unresolved. The CDR3 is 14 amino acids. Germline lookup yields CDR1 SEHNR and CDR2 FQNEAQ (reference sequence). Trimming left V 2 bases short and J 2 bases short, with 6 bases between. The DNA of the CDR3 is TGTGCCAGCAGCTTAAATCTAAACACCGGGGAGCTGTTTTTT. Translated: CASSLNLNTGELFF.

The J gene is TRBJ2-1, the V gene TRBV4-1; 7 bases map to TRBD1. Germline CDR1 MGHRA, CDR2 YSYEKL. Trimming removed 4 bases from V and 3 bases from J; junction bases left unmatched: 9. The CDR3 contains 16 residues. CDR3: CASSPPRGQLYNEQFF. CDR3 DNA: TGCGCCAGCAGCCCACCTAGGGGACAGCTCTACAATGAGCAGTTCTTC.

J is TRBJ2-6 and V is TRBV4-1; D might be TRBD1 (5 bases). Germline-derived CDR1 and CDR2 are MGHRA and YSYEKL. The CDR3 covers 15 residues. The V end lost 2 bases, the J end lost 1 base, and 6 bases lay between the germline ends. The CDR3 loop reads CASSQQGSGANVLTF. The CDR3 DNA sequence: TGCGCCAGCAGCCAACAGGGTTCTGGGGCCAACGTCCTGACTTTC.

V gene TRBV29-1 combines with J gene TRBJ2-3; a weak D match, TRBD2 (6 bases). CDR1 is SQVTM, CDR2 ANQGSEA, per germline. The V and J ends lost 3 bases and 4 bases respectively, with 14 bases between them. This CDR3 region has 14 residues. In DNA, the CDR3 is TGCAGCGTTGATGGGGGGTCTACTCCAGATACGCAGTATTTT. Translating it yields CSVDGGSTPDTQYF.

This clone has a handful of counts. The rearrangement links TRBV25-1 to TRBJ1-6; tentative D call: TRBD1 (6 bases). The germline CDR1 and CDR2 sequences are MGHDK and SYGVNS. Trimming removed 7 bases at V and 7 bases at J, with 11 bases between. The CDR3 length is 13 residues. CDR3 region: CASTAGENSPLHF. Here the CDR3 DNA reads TGTGCCAGCACCGCAGGGGAGAATTCACCCCTCCACTTT.

The rearrangement uses TRBV19 and TRBJ2-5; 9 nucleotides align to TRBD1. CDR1 and CDR2 from the germline V gene are LNHDA and SQIVND (reference sequence). This CDR3 spans 16 amino acids. V was clipped by 0 bases and J by 2 bases; unmatched bases: 4. The CDR3 DNA reads as TGTGCCAGTAGTATAGATGGGACAGGGTATCAAGAGACCCAGTACTTC. It specifies CASSIDGTGYQETQYF.

V and J are TRBV4-3 and TRBJ2-3, with 7 bases lining up with TRBD2. CDR3 length equals 16 residues. Germline V gives CDR1 LGHNA, CDR2 YSLEER. The junction had 6 bases not matched to a gene; V was cut back by 0 bases and J by 3 bases. CDR3 protein: CASSQEQWGGTDTQYF. The CDR3 region has the DNA TGCGCCAGCAGCCAAGAGCAATGGGGAGGGACAGATACGCAGTATTTT.

V usage is TRBV30 and J usage is TRBJ1-4, with a weak D call TRBD1 (6 bases). CDR1 is GTSNPN and CDR2 is SVGIG in the germline V gene (reference sequence). This CDR3 has 13 residues. The V and J ends lost 3 bases and 3 bases respectively, with 8 bases between them. CDR3 sequence: CAWSGQSNEKLFF. CDR3 sequence (DNA): TGTGCCTGGAGCGGACAGTCTAATGAAAAACTGTTTTTT. The variable domain in full, completed from reference TRBV30 and TRBJ1-4, reads SQTIHQWPATLVQPVGSPLSLECTVEGTSNPNLYWYRQAAGRGLQLLFYSVGIGQISSEVPQNLSASRPQDRQFILSSKKLLLSDSGFYLCAWSGQSNEKLFFGSGTQLSVL.

V and J are TRBV7-2 and TRBJ1-1, with 7 bases matching TRBD1. The V gene end was trimmed by 6 bases and the J gene end by 4 bases; junction bases not matched to a gene: 8. Per the germline V gene, CDR1 is SGHTA and CDR2 is FQGNSA. The CDR3 runs 14 residues. The CDR3 nucleotides are TGTGCCAGCAGAAAGGATAGGGGGCCCACTGAAGCTTTCTTT. As protein: CASRKDRGPTEAFF.